This TCR beta chain was identified in a study of CD8 T cells in ankylosing spondylitis. Broader study findings: According to the report, clones linked to the disease were significantly enriched in matched synovial fluid samples taken from ankylosing spondylitis patients. It appeared that ankylosing spondylitis blood was characterized by a TCR beta motif of 8 or 9 highly homologous variants.

CDR3 length: 17 residues. The ends were cut back, 4 bases at V and 5 bases at J, with 22 bases in the middle. Germline values: CDR1 PRHDT, CDR2 FYEKMQ (reference sequence). 5'-RACE, quantitative and with molecular barcodes, yielded the TCR beta libraries. MiXCR was run by TCRdb on the 5' RACE reads, yielding one entry per CDR3 protein. Here the sample spans more than 150,000 distinct CDR3 sequences, 15% to 20% being singletons. This clonotype has at least ten counts. Its antigen is still unknown. The sequence came from a male donor aged 10 to 35 with ankylosing spondylitis or in good health (not recorded which). What was sequenced was blood, either unsorted or a sorted T cell fraction (not recorded which). The chain has TRBV13 and TRBJ2-3; tentatively, D is TRBD1 or TRBD2 (7 bases each). The CDR3 region is CASSSGGGPMSEDTQYF. For the CDR3, the DNA is TGTGCCAGCAGCTCAGGGGGGGGGCCCATGAGTGAAGATACGCAGTATTTT.